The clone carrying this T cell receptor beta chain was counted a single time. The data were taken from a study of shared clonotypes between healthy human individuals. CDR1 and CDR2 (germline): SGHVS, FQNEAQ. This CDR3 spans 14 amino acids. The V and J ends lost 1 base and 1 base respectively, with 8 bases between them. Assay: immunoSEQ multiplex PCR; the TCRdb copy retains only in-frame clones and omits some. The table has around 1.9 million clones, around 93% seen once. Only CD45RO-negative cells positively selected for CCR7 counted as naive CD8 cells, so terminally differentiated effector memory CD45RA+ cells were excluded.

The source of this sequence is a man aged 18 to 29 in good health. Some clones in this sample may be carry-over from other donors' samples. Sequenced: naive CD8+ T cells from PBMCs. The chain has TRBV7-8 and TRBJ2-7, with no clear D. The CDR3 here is CASSLVTQSYEQYF. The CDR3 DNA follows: TGTGCCAGCAGCTTAGTGACACAATCCTACGAGCAGTACTTC. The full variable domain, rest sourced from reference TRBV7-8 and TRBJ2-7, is GAGVSQSPRYKVAKRGQDVALRCDPISGHVSLFWYQQALGQGPEFLTYFQNEAQLDKSGLPSDRFFAERPEGSVSTLKIQRTQQEDSAVYLCASSLVTQSYEQYFGPGTRLTVT.